The 31 T cell receptor beta chains presented below share a single source sample, sequenced in a study of T cell responses to AZD1222 COVID-19 vaccine. The method was immunoSEQ multiplex PCR; TCRdb's version includes in-frame clones alone and lacks a portion of them. The sample records about 150,000 clones, approximately 92% being singletons. The sample was peripheral blood, taken on day 0 of AZD1222 vaccination. Every receptor here comes from an adult in good health.

The V gene is TRBV4-2, the J gene TRBJ2-2; 11 bases are shared with TRBD2. The CDR3 has 16 amino acids. J gave up 6 bases and V 0 bases, and 3 bases lay outside the gene matches. Looked up from germline, CDR1 is LGHNA and CDR2 is YNFKEQ. The DNA of the CDR3 is TGTGCCAGCAGCCAAGAGGGGACTAGCGGCTCCGGGGAGCTGTTTTTT. Protein product: CASSQEGTSGSGELFF.

This rearrangement joins TRBV5-4 to TRBJ1-2, with unresolved D. The CDR3 is made up of 16 amino acids. Germline CDR1 and CDR2: SGHNT and YYREEE (reference sequence). Trimming removed 0 bases from V and 2 bases from J, with 14 bases in between. The CDR3 region has the DNA TGTGCCAGCAGCTTGGGTAACCCAACATCAAACTATGGCTACACCTTC. This codes for CASSLGNPTSNYGYTF.

The chain is built from TRBV5-1 and TRBJ2-1; D is possibly TRBD2 (7 bases). The CDR3 has 15 residues. CDR1 is SGHRS and CDR2 is YFSETQ in the germline V gene. Trimming removed 2 bases from V and 10 bases from J, with 19 bases in between. The CDR3 DNA is TGCGCCAGCAGCTTAGGAGGGGGGGCCGAACGGGAGCAGTTCTTC. Amino acid sequence: CASSLGGGAEREQFF. Variable domain in full (rest from reference TRBV5-1 and TRBJ2-1): KAGVTQTPRYLIKTRGQQVTLSCSPISGHRSVSWYQQTPGQGLQFLFEYFSETQRNKGNFPGRFSGRQFSNSRSEMNVSTLELGDSALYLCASSLGGGAEREQFFGPGTRLTVL.

V is TRBV10-3 and J is TRBJ2-3; D is undetermined. CDR3 length: 15 residues. The germline V gene encodes CDR1 ENHRY and CDR2 SYGVKD. Trimming took off 10 bases at V and 0 bases at J, with 17 bases between the two ends. The CDR3 DNA reads as TGTGCCAACTCCCCCGTTAGGGCTAGCACAGATACGCAGTATTTT. Residues: CANSPVRASTDTQYF.

The rearrangement uses TRBV4-1 and TRBJ1-6, with D perhaps matching TRBD1 (5 bases). V dropped 5 bases and J dropped 7 bases, with 15 bases sitting between them. The CDR3 is 15 residues long. From germline, CDR1 is MGHRA and CDR2 YSYEKL. The CDR3 is CASSIQGFGNSPLHF. In DNA, the CDR3 is TGCGCCAGCAGCATTCAGGGATTCGGGAATTCACCCCTCCACTTT.

This chain joins TRBV2 and TRBJ2-2; D ambiguous. There are 13 residues in the CDR3. Germline V gene lookup returns CDR1 SNHLY and CDR2 FYNNEI. The V and J ends lost 6 bases and 6 bases respectively, with 11 bases between them. The chain's CDR3 is CASRWLGPGELFF. In DNA form, the CDR3 reads TGTGCCAGCAGGTGGTTAGGGCCCGGGGAGCTGTTTTTT.

This chain joins TRBV28 and TRBJ1-1; a weak D match, TRBD1 (5 bases). The V gene lost 6 bases and the J gene lost 0 bases, with 17 bases spanning the gap. This CDR3 is 16 amino acids long. The V gene's germline CDR1 is MDHEN and CDR2 SYDVKM. The CDR3 nucleotides read TGTGCCAGCAGCCTAGTGGGACCGACGATGAACACTGAAGCTTTCTTT. It translates to CASSLVGPTMNTEAFF.

The chain has TRBV6-5 and TRBJ2-7; D is undetermined. Between the trimmed V and J ends, which lost 3 bases and 3 bases, there was a span of 12 bases. This CDR3 has 14 residues. Germline V gene data show CDR1 as MNHEY and CDR2 as SVGAGI. The chain's CDR3 is CASSYGTAIYEQYF. The CDR3 nucleotides read TGTGCCAGCAGTTATGGAACAGCGATCTACGAGCAGTACTTC.

The chain uses TRBV5-1 and TRBJ2-1; possibly TRBD2 for D (5 bases). The germline V gene encodes CDR1 SGHRS and CDR2 YFSETQ. CDR3 length equals 12 residues. V was cut by 4 bases and J by 12 bases, with 14 bases left in between. The CDR3 sequence: CASSLLGPWQFF. The CDR3, as DNA: TGCGCCAGCAGCCTACTAGGGCCTTGGCAGTTCTTC.

The J gene is TRBJ2-3, the V gene TRBV19; D possibly uses TRBD1 or TRBD2 (5 bases each). Trimming removed 3 bases from V and 0 bases from J, with 10 bases in between. Germline CDR1 is LNHDA and CDR2 is SQIVND (reference sequence). CDR3 size: 15 residues. The DNA for the CDR3 is TGTGCCAGTAGTATGGGACGCCTGAGCACAGATACGCAGTATTTT. Its protein is CASSMGRLSTDTQYF.

DNA of the CDR3: TGCGCCAGCAGCCGGGACAGGGAGGGAATCGGTAATTCACCCCTCCACTTT. It encodes CASSRDREGIGNSPLHF. The chain links TRBV5-1 to TRBJ1-6; 9 bases align to TRBD1. Germline CDR1 SGHRS, CDR2 YFSETQ. There are 17 residues in the CDR3. The V segment lost 4 bases and the J segment 6 bases; nucleotides outside the gene matches: 11.

The chain is built from TRBV28 and TRBJ2-7, with D unclear. V dropped 5 bases and J dropped 3 bases, with 5 bases sitting between them. The CDR3 extends over 11 amino acids. The germline V gene encodes CDR1 MDHEN and CDR2 SYDVKM. CDR3 residues: CASSGRYEQYF. As DNA, the CDR3 is TGTGCCAGCAGTGGGCGCTACGAGCAGTACTTC. The variable domain in full, completed from reference TRBV28 and TRBJ2-7, reads DVKVTQSSRYLVKRTGEKVFLECVQDMDHENMFWYRQDPGLGLRLIYFSYDVKMKEKGDIPEGYSVSREKKERFSLILESASTNQTSMYLCASSGRYEQYFGPGTRLTVT.

The CDR3 protein is CATSDFGLAGGGTDTQYF. In DNA, the CDR3 is TGTGCCACCAGTGATTTCGGGCTAGCGGGGGGAGGTACAGATACGCAGTATTTT. The chain combines TRBV24-1 with TRBJ2-3, with 11 bases identical to TRBD2. Losses at the gene ends were 1 base for V and 3 bases for J; bases not matched to a gene: 8. Germline V CDR1 and CDR2: KGHDR, SFDVKD. This CDR3 is built from 18 residues.

In nucleotides, the CDR3 is TGCGCCAGCAGCCCAGGACGGGTTCAAGAGACCCAGTACTTC. Translated: CASSPGRVQETQYF. The V and J genes are TRBV5-1 and TRBJ2-5; D is unresolved. V was shortened by 4 bases and J by 2 bases, with 12 bases between the two germline ends. The CDR3 is 14 residues long. Germline V gene lookup returns CDR1 SGHRS and CDR2 YFSETQ.

The V gene is TRBV12-3 or TRBV12-4, the J gene TRBJ2-7; D is ambiguous. The V gene lost 3 bases and the J gene lost 6 bases, with 9 bases spanning the gap. This CDR3 comprises 12 residues. This CDR3 reads CASSFGGGEQYF. For the CDR3, the DNA is TGTGCCAGCAGTTTCGGTGGCGGCGAGCAGTACTTC.

The chain combines TRBV9 with TRBJ1-3; D not certain. Looked up from germline, CDR1 is SGDLS and CDR2 is YYNGEE. The ends were cut back, 0 bases at V and 1 base at J, with 11 bases in the middle. CDR3 length: 16 amino acids. The CDR3 is CASSVAAGSSGNTIYF. In nucleotides, the CDR3 is TGTGCCAGCAGCGTAGCTGCAGGATCGTCTGGAAACACCATATATTTT.

CDR3 DNA: TGTGCCACCAGCGCCCGGACAGGGGTTACTGAAGCTTTCTTT. Amino acid sequence: CATSARTGVTEAFF. The chain employs TRBV15 and TRBJ1-1, with 9 positions matching TRBD1. The CDR3 spans 14 residues. CDR1 and CDR2 from the germline V gene are LNHNV and YYDKDF (reference sequence). The V and J ends lost 5 bases and 5 bases, in that order; junction bases with no gene match: 6.

The V call is TRBV7-2, the J call TRBJ2-2; 9 bases map to TRBD1. The V segment lost 4 bases and the J segment 3 bases; nucleotides outside the gene matches: 9. Germline V gene lookup returns CDR1 SGHTA and CDR2 FQGNSA. The CDR3 runs 17 residues. CDR3 region: CASSSRGWTGDTGELFF. The DNA for the CDR3 is TGTGCCAGCAGCTCCCGAGGTTGGACAGGGGACACCGGGGAGCTGTTTTTT.

The genes are TRBV7-2 and TRBJ2-2; TRBD1 matches at 9 bases. This CDR3 region has 15 residues. Germline CDR1 is SGHTA and CDR2 is FQGNSA. V lost 4 bases, J lost 4 bases, and 4 bases stayed unmatched. CDR3: CASSSRDRATGELFF. CDR3 DNA sequence: TGTGCCAGCAGCTCCCGGGACAGGGCCACCGGGGAGCTGTTTTTT.

The chain is built from TRBV19 and TRBJ1-1; D might be TRBD1 (5 bases). Germline loops: CDR1 LNHDA, CDR2 SQIVND (reference sequence). Trimming stripped 3 bases from V and 3 bases from J, with 8 bases between. The CDR3 loop spans 13 amino acids. The CDR3 sequence: CASSMGGDTEAFF. The CDR3 DNA reads TGTGCCAGTAGTATGGGAGGGGACACTGAAGCTTTCTTT.

The sample holds one count of this clone. The V call is TRBV5-8, the J call TRBJ2-7; D unclear. The V gene's germline CDR1 is SGHTS and CDR2 YDEGEE. Deletions cut 4 bases from V and 2 bases from J, with 4 bases between. This CDR3 has 11 amino acids. CDR3 nucleotide sequence: TGTGCCAGCAGCAGGACCTACGAGCAGTACTTC. Translation gives CASSRTYEQYF. Filled out from reference TRBV5-8 and TRBJ2-7, the complete variable domain reads EAGVTQSPTHLIKTRGQQATLRCSPISGHTSVYWYQQALGLGLQFLLWYDEGEERNRGNFPPRFSGRQFPNYSSELNVNALELEDSALYLCASSRTYEQYFGPGTRLTVT.

This chain links TRBV9 with TRBJ2-1; perhaps D is TRBD1 or TRBD2 (5 bases each). The CDR3 runs 16 residues. The V gene's germline CDR1 is SGDLS and CDR2 YYNGEE. Trimming removed 3 bases from V and 5 bases from J, with 18 bases in between. The CDR3 nucleotides are TGTGCCAGCAGCGGGGAACGGGACCGTAAGGACAATGAGCAGTTCTTC. It yields the protein CASSGERDRKDNEQFF.

The chain uses TRBV4-2 and TRBJ1-3; 7 nucleotides align to TRBD1. CDR3 length: 15 amino acids. V gave up 2 bases and J gave up 3 bases; unmatched junction bases: 4. Germline values: CDR1 LGHNA, CDR2 YNFKEQ. The CDR3 spells CASSQSSGGGNTIYF. In DNA, the CDR3 is TGTGCCAGCAGCCAATCATCAGGGGGTGGAAACACCATATATTTT.

The count of this clone is one. This sequence joins TRBV5-7 and TRBJ1-5; 8 positions match TRBD1. TRBV5-7 is an open reading frame, and its role is uncertain. This CDR3 region has 15 residues. Germline trimming cut 8 bases from V and 0 bases from J; bases unmatched to any gene: 7. The CDR3 sequence is CASRTGRYSNQPQHF. The CDR3 DNA is TGTGCCAGTAGGACAGGGCGCTATAGCAATCAGCCCCAGCATTTT.

The chain uses TRBV28 and TRBJ2-3; 7 nucleotides line up with TRBD2. V trimming: 6 bases; J trimming: 1 base; junction bases outside the gene matches: 7. There are 15 residues in the CDR3. Germline V gene data show CDR1 as MDHEN and CDR2 as SYDVKM. The CDR3 DNA sequence: TGTGCCAGCAGAGAATGGGGAGGGCGCACAGATACGCAGTATTTT. Amino acids: CASREWGGRTDTQYF.

This CDR3 is CASSAGTSGGSTDTQYF. In DNA, the CDR3 is TGTGCCAGCAGCGCCGGGACTAGCGGGGGAAGCACAGATACGCAGTATTTT. The J gene is TRBJ2-3, the V gene TRBV9; TRBD2 matches 14 bases. The germline CDR1 and CDR2 sequences are SGDLS and YYNGEE. J gave up 0 bases and V 3 bases, and 3 bases lay outside the gene matches. This CDR3 has 17 residues. The complete variable domain, with remaining parts taken from reference TRBV9 and TRBJ2-3, reads DSGVTQTPKHLITATGQRVTLRCSPRSGDLSVYWYQQSLDQGLQFLIQYYNGEERAKGNILERFSAQQFPDLHSELNLSSLELGDSALYFCASSAGTSGGSTDTQYFGPGTRLTVL.

The chain is built from TRBV9 and TRBJ2-1; a weak D match, TRBD2 (6 bases). In germline, CDR1 is SGDLS, CDR2 YYNGEE. The CDR3 has 14 amino acids. Trimming took 8 bases from V and 2 from J, leaving 14 bases between them. The DNA for the CDR3 is TGTGCCAGTGCGGGGCGGGATGCCTACAATGAGCAGTTCTTC. Its translation is CASAGRDAYNEQFF. The full variable domain, rest sourced from reference TRBV9 and TRBJ2-1, is DSGVTQTPKHLITATGQRVTLRCSPRSGDLSVYWYQQSLDQGLQFLIQYYNGEERAKGNILERFSAQQFPDLHSELNLSSLELGDSALYFCASAGRDAYNEQFFGPGTRLTVL.

The genes are TRBV7-9 and TRBJ2-7; 9 nucleotides line up with TRBD1. Germline V gene sequence: CDR1 SEHNR, CDR2 FQNEAQ (reference sequence). The CDR3 length is 14 residues. The trim removed 3 bases at V and 5 bases at J, leaving 5 bases unmatched. CDR3 sequence: CASSLSGTGNEQYF. The CDR3 region has the DNA TGTGCCAGCAGCTTGTCCGGGACAGGGAACGAGCAGTACTTC.

The genes are TRBV28 and TRBJ1-2; weak D call: TRBD1 (6 bases). V was trimmed by 6 bases and J by 5 bases, leaving 13 bases between them. The CDR3 loop spans 13 amino acids. CDR1 is MDHEN, CDR2 SYDVKM, per germline. CDR3 sequence: CASSLGQFYGYTF. As DNA, the CDR3 is TGTGCCAGCAGCCTCGGACAGTTTTATGGCTACACCTTC.

The V call is TRBV2, the J call TRBJ1-5, with D possibly TRBD1 on 6 matching bases. Germline lookup yields CDR1 SNHLY and CDR2 FYNNEI. The CDR3 sequence is 16 residues long. Trimming removed 3 bases at V and 2 bases at J, with 14 bases between. The CDR3 DNA sequence: TGTGCCAGCAGTGAGGGTGCCGGGGGCGGCAATCAGCCCCAGCATTTT. It is translated as CASSEGAGGGNQPQHF.

The CDR3 DNA reads TGTGCCAGCAGTGAAAGCCCCATTAGCAATCAGCCCCAGCATTTT. Amino acid sequence: CASSESPISNQPQHF. The chain carries TRBV6-1 and TRBJ1-5; D is uncertain. Trimming cost V 2 bases and J 0 bases, with 8 bases left between them. The CDR3 length is 15 residues. In germline, CDR1 is MNHNS, CDR2 SASEGT.